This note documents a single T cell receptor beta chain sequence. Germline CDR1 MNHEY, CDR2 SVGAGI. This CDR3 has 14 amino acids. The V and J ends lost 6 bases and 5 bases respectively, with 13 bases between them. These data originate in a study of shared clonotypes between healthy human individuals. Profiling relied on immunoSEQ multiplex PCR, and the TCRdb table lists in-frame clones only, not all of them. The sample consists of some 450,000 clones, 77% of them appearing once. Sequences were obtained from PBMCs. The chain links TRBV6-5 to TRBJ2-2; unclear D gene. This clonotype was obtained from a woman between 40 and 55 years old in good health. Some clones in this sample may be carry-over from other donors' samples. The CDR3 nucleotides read TGTGCCAGCAGGTCAGGTGTTAGTACCGGGGAGCTGTTTTTT. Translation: CASRSGVSTGELFF.